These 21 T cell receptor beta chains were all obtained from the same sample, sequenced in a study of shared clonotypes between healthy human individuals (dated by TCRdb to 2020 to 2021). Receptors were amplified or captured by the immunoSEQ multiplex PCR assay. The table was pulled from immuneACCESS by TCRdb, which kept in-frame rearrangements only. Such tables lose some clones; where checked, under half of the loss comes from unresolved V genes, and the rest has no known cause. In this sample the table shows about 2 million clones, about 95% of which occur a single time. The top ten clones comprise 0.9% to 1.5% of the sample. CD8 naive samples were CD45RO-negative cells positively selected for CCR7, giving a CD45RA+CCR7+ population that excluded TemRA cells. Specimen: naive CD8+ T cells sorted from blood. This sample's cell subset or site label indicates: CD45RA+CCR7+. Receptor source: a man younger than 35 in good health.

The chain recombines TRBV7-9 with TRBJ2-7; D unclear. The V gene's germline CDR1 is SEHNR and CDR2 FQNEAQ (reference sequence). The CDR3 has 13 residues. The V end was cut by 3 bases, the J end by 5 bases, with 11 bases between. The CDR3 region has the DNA TGTGCCAGCAGCTTTAACTACCCTGACGAGCAGTACTTC. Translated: CASSFNYPDEQYF.

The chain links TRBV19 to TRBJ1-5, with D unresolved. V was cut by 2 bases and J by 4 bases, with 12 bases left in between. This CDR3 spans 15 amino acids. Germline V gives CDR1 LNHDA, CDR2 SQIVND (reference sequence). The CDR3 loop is CASSILLMGNQPQHF. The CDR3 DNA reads TGTGCCAGTAGTATACTTCTCATGGGTAATCAGCCCCAGCATTTT.

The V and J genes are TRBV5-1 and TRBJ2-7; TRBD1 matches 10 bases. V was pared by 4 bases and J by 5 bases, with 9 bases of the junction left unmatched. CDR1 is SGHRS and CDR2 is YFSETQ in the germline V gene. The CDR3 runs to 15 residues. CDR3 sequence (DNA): TGCGCCAGCAGCCACTCCGGGACAGGGGCCCACGAGCAGTACTTC. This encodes CASSHSGTGAHEQYF.

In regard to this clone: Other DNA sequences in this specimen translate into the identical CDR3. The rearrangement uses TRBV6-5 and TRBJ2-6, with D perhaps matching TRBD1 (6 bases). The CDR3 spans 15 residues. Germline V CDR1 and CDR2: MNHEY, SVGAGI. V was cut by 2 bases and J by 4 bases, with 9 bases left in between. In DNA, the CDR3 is TGTGCCAGCAGTTACGGGGGCTCCGGGGCCAACGTCCTGACTTTC. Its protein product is CASSYGGSGANVLTF.

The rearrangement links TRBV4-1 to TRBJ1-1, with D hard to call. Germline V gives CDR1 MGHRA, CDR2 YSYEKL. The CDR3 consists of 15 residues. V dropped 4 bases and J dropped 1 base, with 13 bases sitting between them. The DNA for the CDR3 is TGCGCCAGCAGCCCCTCACGGGCCCCGAACACTGAAGCTTTCTTT. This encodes CASSPSRAPNTEAFF.

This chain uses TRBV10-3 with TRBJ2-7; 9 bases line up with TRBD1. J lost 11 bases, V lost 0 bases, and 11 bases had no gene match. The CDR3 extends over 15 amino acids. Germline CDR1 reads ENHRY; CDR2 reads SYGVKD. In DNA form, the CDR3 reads TGTGCCATCAGTGAGTCCTTTCCCGGGACAGGGAGTGAGTACTTC. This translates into CAISESFPGTGSEYF.

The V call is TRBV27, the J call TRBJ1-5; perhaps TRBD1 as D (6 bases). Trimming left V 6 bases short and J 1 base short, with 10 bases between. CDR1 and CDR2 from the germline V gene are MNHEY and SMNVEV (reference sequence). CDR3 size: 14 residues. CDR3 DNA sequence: TGTGCCAGCAGCCATACAGGGAGCAATCAGCCCCAGCATTTT. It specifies CASSHTGSNQPQHF.

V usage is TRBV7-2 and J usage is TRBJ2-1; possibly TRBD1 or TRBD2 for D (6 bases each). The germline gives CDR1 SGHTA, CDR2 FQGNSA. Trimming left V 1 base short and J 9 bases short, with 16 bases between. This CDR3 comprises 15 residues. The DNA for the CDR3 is TGTGCCAGCAGCTTAGAGGGGGGAGCATGGGGTGAGCAGTTCTTC. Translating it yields CASSLEGGAWGEQFF. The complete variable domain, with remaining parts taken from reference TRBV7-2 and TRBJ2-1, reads GAGVSQSPSNKVTEKGKDVELRCDPISGHTALYWYRQSLGQGLEFLIYFQGNSAPDKSGLPSDRFSAERTGGSVSTLTIQRTQQEDSAVYLCASSLEGGAWGEQFFGPGTRLTVL.

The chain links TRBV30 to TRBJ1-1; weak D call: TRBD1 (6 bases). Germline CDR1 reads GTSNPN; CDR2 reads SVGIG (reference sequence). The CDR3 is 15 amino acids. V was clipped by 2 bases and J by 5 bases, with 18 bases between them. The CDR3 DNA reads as TGTGCCTGGAGTCTTGGATTAGGGGGTAGGACTGAAGCTTTCTTT. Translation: CAWSLGLGGRTEAFF.

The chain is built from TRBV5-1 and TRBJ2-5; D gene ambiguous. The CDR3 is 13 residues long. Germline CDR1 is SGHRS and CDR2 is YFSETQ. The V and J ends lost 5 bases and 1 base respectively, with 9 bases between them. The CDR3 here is CASRGDLQETQYF. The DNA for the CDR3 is TGCGCCAGCAGGGGCGATCTCCAAGAGACCCAGTACTTC.

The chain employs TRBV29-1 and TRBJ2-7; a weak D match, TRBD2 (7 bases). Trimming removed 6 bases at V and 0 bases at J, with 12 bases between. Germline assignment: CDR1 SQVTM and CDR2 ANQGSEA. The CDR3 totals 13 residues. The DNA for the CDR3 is TGCAGCGTACAAGGGGGGGACTCCTACGAGCAGTACTTC. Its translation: CSVQGGDSYEQYF.

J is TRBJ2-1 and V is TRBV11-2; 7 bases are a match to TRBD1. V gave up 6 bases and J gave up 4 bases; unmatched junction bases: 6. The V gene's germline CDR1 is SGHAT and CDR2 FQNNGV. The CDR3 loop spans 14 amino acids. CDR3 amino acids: CASSYTGVYNEQFF. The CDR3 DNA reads TGTGCCAGCAGTTACACAGGGGTTTACAATGAGCAGTTCTTC.

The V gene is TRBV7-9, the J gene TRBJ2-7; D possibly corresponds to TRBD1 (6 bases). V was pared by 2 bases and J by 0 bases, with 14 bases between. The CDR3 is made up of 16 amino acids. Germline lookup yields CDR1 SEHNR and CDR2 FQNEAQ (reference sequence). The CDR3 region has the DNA TGTGCCAGCAGCTTATCTCCCACAGGGAGCTCCTACGAGCAGTACTTC. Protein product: CASSLSPTGSSYEQYF.

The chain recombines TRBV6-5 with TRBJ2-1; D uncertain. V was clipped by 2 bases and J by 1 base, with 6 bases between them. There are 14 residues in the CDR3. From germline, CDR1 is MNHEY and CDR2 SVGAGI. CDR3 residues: CASSYVGSYNEQFF. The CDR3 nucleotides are TGTGCCAGCAGTTACGTGGGATCCTACAATGAGCAGTTCTTC.

As DNA, the CDR3 is TGCAGCGTTGTCAGTTTGGGGACAGGGAGTCACGAGCAGTACTTC. Translated: CSVVSLGTGSHEQYF. The chain recombines TRBV29-1 with TRBJ2-7, with 9 bases aligning to TRBD1. Germline-derived CDR1 and CDR2 are SQVTM and ANQGSEA. The CDR3 extends over 15 amino acids. V was clipped by 4 bases and J by 5 bases; unmatched bases: 12.

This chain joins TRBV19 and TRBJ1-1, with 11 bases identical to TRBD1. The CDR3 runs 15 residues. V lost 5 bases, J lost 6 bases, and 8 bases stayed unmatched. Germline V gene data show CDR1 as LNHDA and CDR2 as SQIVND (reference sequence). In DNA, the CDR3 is TGTGCCAGTAGTGGACAGGGGGCGCTTGGTCCTGAAGCTTTCTTT. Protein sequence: CASSGQGALGPEAFF. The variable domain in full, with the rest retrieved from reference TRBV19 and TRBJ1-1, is DGGITQSPKYLFRKEGQNVTLSCEQNLNHDAMYWYRQDPGQGLRLIYYSQIVNDFQKGDIAEGYSVSREKKESFPLTVTSAQKNPTAFYLCASSGQGALGPEAFFGQGTRLTVV.

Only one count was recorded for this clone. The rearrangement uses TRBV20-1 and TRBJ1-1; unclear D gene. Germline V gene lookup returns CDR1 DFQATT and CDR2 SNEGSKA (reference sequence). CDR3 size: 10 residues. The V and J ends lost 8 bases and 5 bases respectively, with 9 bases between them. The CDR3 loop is CSLRHTEAFF. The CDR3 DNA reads TGCAGTCTACGTCATACTGAAGCTTTCTTT.

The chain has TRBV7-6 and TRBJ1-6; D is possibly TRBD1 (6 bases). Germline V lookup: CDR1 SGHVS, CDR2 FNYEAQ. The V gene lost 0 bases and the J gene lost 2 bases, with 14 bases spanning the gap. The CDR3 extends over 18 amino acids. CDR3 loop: CASSLAQGTFPYNSPLHF. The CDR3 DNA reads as TGTGCCAGCAGCTTAGCGCAGGGGACGTTCCCCTATAATTCACCCCTCCACTTT.

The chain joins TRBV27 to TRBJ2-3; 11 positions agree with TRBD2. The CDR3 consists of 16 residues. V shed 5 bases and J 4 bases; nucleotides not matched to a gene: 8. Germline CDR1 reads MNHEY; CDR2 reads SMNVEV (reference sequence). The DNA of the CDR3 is TGTGCCAGCAGTCGAGTCTTAGCGGGAGGGGCAGATACGCAGTATTTT. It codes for CASSRVLAGGADTQYF.

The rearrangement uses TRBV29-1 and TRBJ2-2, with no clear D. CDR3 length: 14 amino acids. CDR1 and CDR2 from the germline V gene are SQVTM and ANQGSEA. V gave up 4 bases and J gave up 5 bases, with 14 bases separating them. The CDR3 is CSVVNPLGTGELFF. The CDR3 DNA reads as TGCAGCGTTGTGAATCCCTTGGGGACCGGGGAGCTGTTTTTT.

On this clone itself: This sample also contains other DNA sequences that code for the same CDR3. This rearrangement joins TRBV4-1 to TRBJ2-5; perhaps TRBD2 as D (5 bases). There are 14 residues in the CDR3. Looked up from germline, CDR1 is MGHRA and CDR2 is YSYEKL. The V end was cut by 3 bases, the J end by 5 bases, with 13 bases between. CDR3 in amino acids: CASSQRAGGETQYF. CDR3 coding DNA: TGCGCCAGCAGCCAGAGGGCCGGCGGCGAGACCCAGTACTTC.